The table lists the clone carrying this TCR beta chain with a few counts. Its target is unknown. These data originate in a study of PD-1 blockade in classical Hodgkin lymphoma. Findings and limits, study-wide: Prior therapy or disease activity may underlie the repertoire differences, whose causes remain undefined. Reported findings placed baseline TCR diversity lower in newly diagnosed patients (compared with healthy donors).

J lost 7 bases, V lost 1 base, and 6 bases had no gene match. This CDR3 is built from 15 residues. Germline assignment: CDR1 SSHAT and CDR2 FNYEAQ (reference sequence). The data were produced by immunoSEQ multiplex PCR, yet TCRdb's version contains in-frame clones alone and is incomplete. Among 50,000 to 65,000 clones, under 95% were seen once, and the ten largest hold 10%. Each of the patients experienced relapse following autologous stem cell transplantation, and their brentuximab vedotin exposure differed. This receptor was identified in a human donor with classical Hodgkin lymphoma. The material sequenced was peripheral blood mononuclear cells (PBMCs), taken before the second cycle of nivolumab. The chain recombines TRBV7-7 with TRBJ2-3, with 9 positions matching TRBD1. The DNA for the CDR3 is TGTGCCAGCAGCTTAGACAGGGACAGGGCTCATACGCAGTATTTT. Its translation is CASSLDRDRAHTQYF. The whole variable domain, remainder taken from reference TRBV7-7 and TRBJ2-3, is GAGVSQSPRYKVTKRGQDVTLRCDPISSHATLYWYQQALGQGPEFLTYFNYEAQPDKSGLPSDRFSAERPEGSISTLTIQRTEQRDSAMYRCASSLDRDRAHTQYFGPGTRLTVL.